The present T cell receptor (beta chain) was sequenced within a study of blood T cell repertoires in COVID-19. Study information: COVID-19 samples, acute and convalescent, were from the United States, Italy and Spain. Sample material is recorded as cDNA or gDNA derived from T cells, B-cell-depleted T cells, or PBMCs.

Sequencing was performed with immunoSEQ multiplex PCR; in TCRdb, only in-frame clones are kept and a portion is missing. The sample lists 490,000 or so clones, less than 90% seen once, with 7% to 10% in the top ten. This study enrolled people aged roughly 18 to 90 from around 26 US geographic areas. The study assigned cohorts using participant-reported clinical history. J lost 5 bases, V lost 9 bases, and 15 bases had no gene match. Germline CDR1 MGHDK, CDR2 SYGVNS. The CDR3 sequence is 16 residues long. The chain employs TRBV25-1 and TRBJ2-3; TRBD1 aligns across 9 bases. Sequences were obtained from PBMCs or T cells enriched from blood (not recorded which). The receptor was derived from a woman aged 55-70 years who had recovered from COVID-19. The CDR3 DNA is TGTGCCAGAGCTGGTACCCCGGGACAGGGAAAAGATACGCAGTATTTT. Translating gives CARAGTPGQGKDTQYF.